Shown below are 22 T cell receptor beta chains from a single sample sequenced in a study of T cells in women clearing cervical HPV infection. The repertoire was sequenced with immunoSEQ multiplex PCR; TCRdb's copy has only in-frame clones and lacks some. The sample totals fewer than 50,000 clones; its top ten clones hold 7.6%. Sequencing was carried out using blood buffy coat. The origin of the receptors is a woman aged 18-70 years with a cervical HPV16 infection that either progressed to CIN3+ or cleared (not recorded which).

Points on this clone: Coverage ceases 3 residues before the CDR3 finishes, and the germline J gene fills in the end. The rearrangement links TRBV7-9 to TRBJ2-3, with 7 bases identical to TRBD1. CDR3 length equals 15 residues. The V gene's germline CDR1 is SEHNR and CDR2 FQNEAQ (reference sequence). V lost 4 bases, J lost 4 bases, and 8 bases stayed unmatched. The chain's CDR3 is CASSSTTGFADTQYF. The CDR3 bases that were read are TGTGCCAGCAGCTCGACGACAGGGTTCGCAGATACG. Supplemented by reference TRBV7-9 and TRBJ2-3, the full variable domain reads DTGVSQNPRHKITKRGQNVTFRCDPISEHNRLYWYRQTLGQGPEFLTYFQNEAQLEKSRLLSDRFSAERPKGSFSTLEIQRTEQGDSAMYLCASSSTTGFADTQYFGPGTRLTVL.

A word on this clone: From the germline J gene comes the end of the CDR3, since the read stops 3 residues before it. The chain is built from TRBV19 and TRBJ1-4; 8 nucleotides agree with TRBD1. Germline CDR1 reads LNHDA; CDR2 reads SQIVND (reference sequence). Losses at the gene ends were 7 bases for V and 0 bases for J; bases not matched to a gene: 7. This CDR3 has 16 residues. CDR3 sequence: CASTSDRGSTNEKLFF. CDR3 bases read: TGTGCCAGTACCTCCGACAGGGGTTCAACTAATGAAAAA.

With respect to this clone: The read stops 3 residues short of the end of the CDR3; the missing end is completed from the germline J gene. The chain joins TRBV5-5 to TRBJ1-2; a possible D gene is TRBD1 (5 bases). From germline, CDR1 is SGHKS and CDR2 YYEKEE (reference sequence). V dropped 4 bases and J dropped 6 bases, with 16 bases sitting between them. The CDR3 sequence is 14 residues long. CDR3 amino acids: CASSPDPGRNGYTF. The DNA read from the CDR3 is TGTGCCAGCAGCCCCGACCCAGGGCGAAATGGC. The complete variable domain, with remaining parts taken from reference TRBV5-5 and TRBJ1-2, reads DAGVTQSPTHLIKTRGQQVTLRCSPISGHKSVSWYQQVLGQGPQFIFQYYEKEERGRGNFPDRFSARQFPNYSSELNVNALLLGDSALYLCASSPDPGRNGYTFGSGTRLTVV.

Regarding this clone: The CDR3 end is not reached by the read, which stops 3 residues before it; the germline J gene fills it in. V usage is TRBV28 and J usage is TRBJ2-3; 13 bases line up with TRBD2. Germline-derived CDR1 and CDR2 are MDHEN and SYDVKM. CDR3 length: 19 amino acids. V was pared by 4 bases and J by 6 bases, with 16 bases of the junction left unmatched. The part of the CDR3 DNA that was read is TGTGCCAGCAGTTCACGGACTAGCGGGAGCGGGGGGATTTGGGATACG. Its translation: CASSSRTSGSGGIWDT. The full CDR3 is CASSSRTSGSGGIWDTQYF.

On this clone: Read coverage stops 3 residues before the CDR3 terminus; the germline J gene supplies the remainder. The chain is built from TRBV3-1 (or the pseudogene TRBV3-2) and TRBJ1-2; D call uncertain. CDR3 size: 16 residues. The V end was cut by 0 bases, the J end by 6 bases, with 17 bases between. Germline CDR1 LGHDT, CDR2 YNNKEL (reference sequence). The CDR3 region is CASSQDSENRVHGYTF. The CDR3 bases that were read are TGTGCCAGCAGCCAAGATAGTGAGAACAGAGTCCATGGC.

On this clone itself: The read ends 3 residues shy of where the CDR3 ends; the end is completed using the germline J gene. V is TRBV20-1 and J is TRBJ2-1, with 7 bases that match TRBD1. CDR3 length equals 16 residues. Germline V lookup: CDR1 DFQATT, CDR2 SNEGSKA (reference sequence). Germline trimming cut 0 bases from V and 6 bases from J; bases unmatched to any gene: 11. The DNA read from the CDR3 is TGCAGTGCTAGAGATCTTAGGGGGCCAGGACCCAATGAG. The encoded protein is CSARDLRGPGPNE. The full CDR3 is CSARDLRGPGPNEQFF.

For this clone: The observed sequence ends 3 residues before the CDR3 terminus, with the missing tail filled in from the germline J gene. The rearrangement links TRBV5-1 to TRBJ2-5; 7 bases map to TRBD1. Germline CDR1 SGHRS, CDR2 YFSETQ. The trim removed 7 bases at V and 1 base at J, leaving 10 bases unmatched. CDR3 size: 15 residues. CDR3 DNA (partial): TGCGCCAGCGGTTGGGCTTACAGGGGCCAAGAGACC. The encoded protein is CASGWAYRGQET. The whole CDR3 is CASGWAYRGQETQYF.

Points on this clone: The read finishes 3 residues shy of the CDR3 end, and the germline J gene is used to complete it. The chain has TRBV10-3 and TRBJ1-1, with D possibly TRBD1 on 5 matching bases. Germline V gene sequence: CDR1 ENHRY, CDR2 SYGVKD. This CDR3 is 14 amino acids long. V was shortened by 6 bases and J by 3 bases, with 14 bases between the two germline ends. Partial CDR3 DNA: TGTGCCATCAGGACCCGGGGGGAGGACACTGAA. This codes for CAIRTRGEDTE. The CDR3 reads in full as CAIRTRGEDTEAFF.

With regard to this clone: The CDR3 extends 3 residues past the end of the read, so its final part is completed from the germline J gene. This chain joins TRBV7-6 and TRBJ1-1; TRBD1 might be the D (5 bases). The CDR3 spans 14 residues. Deletions cut 5 bases from V and 0 bases from J, with 10 bases between. The germline V gene has CDR1 SGHVS and CDR2 FNYEAQ. Partial CDR3 DNA: TGTGCCAGCAGCCCCGGGGGGGTGAACACTGAA. It specifies CASSPGGVNTE. In full, the CDR3 is CASSPGGVNTEAFF. Filled out from reference TRBV7-6 and TRBJ1-1, the complete variable domain reads GAGVSQSPRYKVTKRGQDVALRCDPISGHVSLYWYRQALGQGPEFLTYFNYEAQQDKSGLPNDRFSAERPEGSISTLTIQRTEQRDSAMYRCASSPGGVNTEAFFGQGTRLTVV.

CDR3 DNA (partial): TGCGCCAGCAGCCAAGACGCGGGGGGCACAGATACG. As protein: CASSQDAGGTDT. The full CDR3 reads CASSQDAGGTDTQYF. The chain uses TRBV4-1 and TRBJ2-3; 7 bases align to TRBD2. The read ends 3 residues before the CDR3 terminus; that terminus is restored from the germline J gene. Germline assignment: CDR1 MGHRA and CDR2 YSYEKL. This CDR3 spans 15 amino acids. Trimming took 0 bases from V and 1 from J; bases not matched to a gene: 1.

Turning to this clone: The read ends 3 residues before the CDR3 terminus; that terminus is restored from the germline J gene. The V gene is TRBV2, the J gene TRBJ2-5, with 8 nucleotides matching TRBD1. The CDR3 has 14 amino acids. V lost 6 bases and J lost 7; bases outside the gene matches: 10. CDR1 and CDR2 (germline): SNHLY, FYNNEI. The part of the CDR3 DNA that was read is TGTGCCAGCAGGGCAGGGGGCGAAACCCCGACC. It specifies CASRAGGETPT. The whole CDR3 protein is CASRAGGETPTQYF. Supplemented by reference TRBV2 and TRBJ2-5, the full variable domain reads EPEVTQTPSHQVTQMGQEVILRCVPISNHLYFYWYRQILGQKVEFLVSFYNNEISEKSEIFDDQFSVERPDGSNFTLKIRSTKLEDSAMYFCASRAGGETPTQYFGPGTRLLVL.

Of note for this clone: The read halts 3 residues ahead of the CDR3 end, with the missing end drawn from the germline J gene. The chain has TRBV12-3 or TRBV12-4 and TRBJ1-1; no definite D call. Trimming cost V 6 bases and J 3 bases, with 20 bases left between them. CDR3 length: 16 amino acids. The CDR3 is CASSLSGWREYTEAFF. CDR3 DNA (partial): TGTGCCAGCAGCCTCTCGGGGTGGAGGGAATACACTGAA.

Regarding this clone: Coverage ceases 3 residues before the CDR3 finishes, and the germline J gene fills in the end. The V call is TRBV5-1, the J call TRBJ1-1; TRBD1 agrees at 8 bases. Germline assignment: CDR1 SGHRS and CDR2 YFSETQ. Unmatched junction bases numbered 10, after V lost 3 bases and J lost 3 bases. The CDR3 spans 16 residues. The sequenced part of the CDR3 DNA is TGCGCCAGCAGCTCACGCAAGACAGGGGTACACACTGAA. Translation gives CASSSRKTGVHTE. The complete CDR3 reads CASSSRKTGVHTEAFF.

A word on this clone: Read coverage stops 3 residues before the CDR3 terminus; the germline J gene supplies the remainder. Distinct nucleotide sequences in the sample also encode this CDR3. The chain has TRBV18 and TRBJ1-2; TRBD1 aligns across 9 bases. With V trimmed by 6 bases and J by 2 bases, 4 bases remained unmatched. Germline V lookup: CDR1 KGHSH, CDR2 LQKENI. The CDR3 contains 14 residues. The CDR3 is CASSPGQGNYGYTF. CDR3 bases read: TGTGCCAGCTCTCCGGGACAGGGAAACTATGGC.

About this clone itself: The read halts 3 residues ahead of the CDR3 end, with the missing end drawn from the germline J gene. This chain joins TRBV10-3 and TRBJ2-3, with 16 bases identical to TRBD2. CDR3 length: 17 amino acids. Germline values: CDR1 ENHRY, CDR2 SYGVKD. V was pared by 3 bases and J by 6 bases, with 6 bases of the junction left unmatched. The sequenced CDR3 bases are TGTGCCATCAGTGAACCGGGACTAGCGGGAGGGGGGGATACG. As protein: CAISEPGLAGGGDT. The full CDR3 sequence reads CAISEPGLAGGGDTQYF.

Points on this clone: The missing CDR3 end, 3 residues past where the read stops, is filled in from the germline J gene. This chain links TRBV2 with TRBJ1-1; 7 nucleotides line up with TRBD1. The trim removed 6 bases at V and 6 bases at J, leaving 4 bases unmatched. CDR3 length: 12 residues. CDR1 and CDR2 from the germline V gene are SNHLY and FYNNEI. The CDR3 DNA, read in part, is TGTGCCAGCAGGGACAGGTACGCTGAA. Protein sequence: CASRDRYAE. The full CDR3 sequence reads CASRDRYAEAFF.

Worth noting for this clone: The read comes to an end 3 residues before the CDR3 does, leaving the germline J gene to fill in the end. The rearrangement links TRBV7-7 to TRBJ2-5; 8 nucleotides align to TRBD1. Trimming cost V 5 bases and J 4 bases; bases outside gene matches: 6. The CDR3 extends over 14 amino acids. Germline V gene lookup returns CDR1 SSHAT and CDR2 FNYEAQ (reference sequence). This CDR3 reads CASSHGQGGETQYF. CDR3 bases read: TGTGCCAGCAGCCACGGACAGGGCGGAGAGACC.

Points on this clone: The sequence runs out 3 residues before the end of the CDR3; the remainder is reconstructed from the germline J gene. The rearrangement joins TRBV4-1 to TRBJ2-5; 7 bases match TRBD1. CDR1 MGHRA and CDR2 YSYEKL come from the germline V gene. The CDR3 spans 13 residues. J lost 5 bases, V lost 1 base, and 1 base had no gene match. The CDR3 bases that were read are TGCGCCAGCAGCCAAGTCAGGGGGGAGACC. This codes for CASSQVRGET. The entire CDR3 protein reads CASSQVRGETQYF.

The covered CDR3 bases are TGTGCCAGCAGCTTGGGGGACTACGCCCCAGATACG. Translating it yields CASSLGDYAPDT. The full CDR3 sequence reads CASSLGDYAPDTQYF. V gene TRBV7-9 combines with J gene TRBJ2-3; 7 bases line up with TRBD2. From the germline J gene comes the end of the CDR3, since the read stops 3 residues before it. Germline CDR1 is SEHNR and CDR2 is FQNEAQ (reference sequence). CDR3 length equals 15 residues. Trimming took 3 bases from V and 4 from J; bases not matched to a gene: 7.

As for this clone: The read ends 3 residues shy of where the CDR3 ends; the end is completed using the germline J gene. This rearrangement joins TRBV6-1 to TRBJ1-1; D gene ambiguous. There are 13 residues in the CDR3. Per germline, CDR1 MNHNS and CDR2 SASEGT. V was trimmed by 4 bases and J by 4 bases, leaving 10 bases between them. This CDR3 reads CASSVGGSTEAFF. Incomplete CDR3 DNA: TGTGCCAGCAGTGTAGGCGGTAGCACTGAA.

As to this clone: The CDR3 extends 3 residues past the end of the read, so its final part is completed from the germline J gene. This chain connects TRBV19 to TRBJ2-4; tentative D call: TRBD2 (5 bases). The length of the CDR3 is 16 residues. Germline V lookup: CDR1 LNHDA, CDR2 SQIVND (reference sequence). V lost 3 bases to trimming and J lost 5 bases, with 17 bases between them. The CDR3 spells CASSIQAAPEQNIQYF. CDR3 DNA (partial): TGTGCCAGTAGTATTCAAGCGGCGCCCGAACAAAACATT.

About this clone: The read halts 3 residues ahead of the CDR3 end, with the missing end drawn from the germline J gene. The chain has TRBV30 and TRBJ2-5, with 9 bases identical to TRBD2. V lost 1 base to trimming and J lost 2 bases; unmatched junction nucleotides: 5. The CDR3 extends over 15 amino acids. Germline V gene data show CDR1 as GTSNPN and CDR2 as SVGIG (reference sequence). Incomplete CDR3 DNA: TGTGCCTGGAGTGGAGCGGGGGGACCACAAGAGACC. This codes for CAWSGAGGPQET. The whole CDR3 sequence is CAWSGAGGPQETQYF.